The sequence of this TCR beta chain was determined in a study of shared clonotypes between healthy human individuals. The CDR3 totals 14 residues. Per germline, CDR1 LNHDA and CDR2 SQIVND (reference sequence). V shed 11 bases and J 4 bases; nucleotides not matched to a gene: 11. This clone was observed a single time. Only in-frame clones appear in the TCRdb table, and some are missing; sequencing was by immunoSEQ multiplex PCR. In the table there are hundreds of thousands of clones, around four fifths of which are singletons. The chain combines TRBV19 with TRBJ2-1, with 7 bases identical to TRBD1. The specimen was memory CD4+ T cells sorted from blood. The subset denotes: CD45RA-negative fraction. The sequence was collected from a woman aged 25 to 39 in good health. DNA for the CDR3: TGTGCCGTTAGCCGGGACAGTACATACAATGAGCAGTTCTTC. It specifies CAVSRDSTYNEQFF.